One and the same sample provided the 28 T cell receptor beta chains below, sequenced in a study of cytomegalovirus exposure and HLA in healthy donors. TCRdb keeps only in-frame clones here, not all; method: immunoSEQ multiplex PCR. Among more than 300,000 clones, 70% to 90% were seen once, and the ten largest hold about 0.8%. The sequenced sample was PBMCs. Receptors were obtained from a woman aged 18-35 years in good health and CMV-seronegative.

Concerning this clone: At the DNA level, this CDR3 is encoded by other sequences in the same sample as well. The rearrangement uses TRBV6-5 and TRBJ1-4; tentatively, D is TRBD1 (5 bases). Germline V gene lookup returns CDR1 MNHEY and CDR2 SVGAGI. CDR3 length: 14 amino acids. Trimming stripped 1 base from V and 8 bases from J, with 11 bases between. The CDR3 loop reads CASSYLAGVEKLFF. CDR3 DNA sequence: TGTGCCAGCAGTTACTTGGCGGGGGTGGAAAAACTGTTTTTT.

The gene calls are TRBV6-5 and TRBJ2-7; maybe TRBD2 (6 bases). The germline V gene has CDR1 MNHEY and CDR2 SVGAGI. The CDR3 loop spans 15 amino acids. V dropped 0 bases and J dropped 1 base, with 10 bases sitting between them. This CDR3 is CASSYSPTSSYEQYF. CDR3 nucleotide sequence: TGTGCCAGCAGTTACTCCCCGACTAGTTCCTACGAGCAGTACTTC.

The CDR3 sequence: CASSARTGERGNQPQHF. DNA for the CDR3: TGTGCCAGCAGCGCCCGGACAGGGGAAAGGGGCAATCAGCCCCAGCATTTT. The chain employs TRBV7-8 and TRBJ1-5; 9 bases agree with TRBD1. The CDR3 has 17 amino acids. Trimming cost V 5 bases and J 2 bases; bases outside gene matches: 10. Looked up from germline, CDR1 is SGHVS and CDR2 is FQNEAQ. Looking up the rest from reference TRBV7-8 and TRBJ1-5 gives the full variable domain: GAGVSQSPRYKVAKRGQDVALRCDPISGHVSLFWYQQALGQGPEFLTYFQNEAQLDKSGLPSDRFFAERPEGSVSTLKIQRTQQEDSAVYLCASSARTGERGNQPQHFGDGTRLSIL.

The chain couples TRBV28 to TRBJ1-2; D ambiguous. Per germline, CDR1 MDHEN and CDR2 SYDVKM. The CDR3 spans 13 residues. V was cut by 7 bases and J by 1 base, with 10 bases left in between. CDR3 loop: CASTVGGNYGYTF. CDR3 bases: TGTGCCAGCACCGTTGGAGGTAACTATGGCTACACCTTC.

The chain couples TRBV27 to TRBJ2-7; 7 bases agree with TRBD1. The CDR3 loop spans 17 amino acids. V lost 4 bases, J lost 0 bases, and 12 bases stayed unmatched. The germline CDR1 and CDR2 sequences are MNHEY and SMNVEV (reference sequence). CDR3 amino acids: CASSSLTRDSSSYEQYF. The CDR3 DNA follows: TGTGCCAGCAGTTCTCTTACTCGGGACAGCAGCTCCTACGAGCAGTACTTC.

The chain combines TRBV5-4 with TRBJ2-4, with 7 bases aligning to TRBD1. J lost 6 bases, V lost 4 bases, and 7 bases had no gene match. The germline CDR1 and CDR2 sequences are SGHNT and YYREEE (reference sequence). This CDR3 comprises 14 residues. The CDR3 DNA follows: TGTGCCAGCAGCCAACAGGGGTGGGGAAACATTCAGTACTTC. This translates into CASSQQGWGNIQYF.

V usage is TRBV6-5 and J usage is TRBJ2-7; the match to TRBD1 covers 9 bases. Trimming at V came to 6 bases and at J to 1 base, leaving 4 bases not matched to a gene. This CDR3 comprises 14 residues. From germline, CDR1 is MNHEY and CDR2 SVGAGI. CDR3 sequence reads: CASRWDRESYEQYF. The CDR3 nucleotides are TGTGCCAGCAGATGGGACAGGGAATCCTACGAGCAGTACTTC.

V gene TRBV19 combines with J gene TRBJ2-1; TRBD2 matches at 12 bases. Germline V gene data show CDR1 as LNHDA and CDR2 as SQIVND (reference sequence). This CDR3 spans 15 amino acids. After removal of 7 bases from V and 2 bases from J, the junction contained 3 bases not matched to a gene. CDR3 in amino acids: CASTSGRAAYNEQFF. CDR3 DNA sequence: TGTGCCAGTACTAGCGGGAGGGCCGCCTACAATGAGCAGTTCTTC. Based on the CDR3 plus reference TRBV19 and TRBJ2-1, the full variable domain is DGGITQSPKYLFRKEGQNVTLSCEQNLNHDAMYWYRQDPGQGLRLIYYSQIVNDFQKGDIAEGYSVSREKKESFPLTVTSAQKNPTAFYLCASTSGRAAYNEQFFGPGTRLTVL.

V gene TRBV6-1 combines with J gene TRBJ1-2, with unresolved D. The CDR3 has 14 residues. Trimming removed 2 bases from V and 1 base from J, with 8 bases in between. Germline V CDR1 and CDR2: MNHNS, SASEGT. In DNA, the CDR3 is TGTGCCAGCAGTGAAAGTAAGAGTAACTATGGCTACACCTTC. Translated, it gives CASSESKSNYGYTF.

V usage is TRBV19 and J usage is TRBJ2-2, with D unresolved. V was pared by 1 base and J by 7 bases, with 7 bases between. This CDR3 has 13 residues. CDR1 and CDR2 from the germline V gene are LNHDA and SQIVND (reference sequence). The CDR3 loop is CASSIVNGGELFF. CDR3 DNA sequence: TGTGCCAGTAGTATAGTCAACGGCGGGGAGCTGTTTTTT.

CDR3 bases: TGTGCCAGCAGCTCCACTAGCTTTCCTCCCTACGAGCAGTACTTC. Protein product: CASSSTSFPPYEQYF. This chain uses TRBV6-5 with TRBJ2-7; D is perhaps TRBD2 (6 bases). Germline CDR1 is MNHEY and CDR2 is SVGAGI. V was clipped by 6 bases and J by 2 bases, with 17 bases between them. This CDR3 region has 15 residues.

This rearrangement joins TRBV27 to TRBJ2-3; D is perhaps TRBD2 (5 bases). Germline V gives CDR1 MNHEY, CDR2 SMNVEV (reference sequence). V gave up 0 bases and J gave up 1 base, with 5 bases separating them. The CDR3 loop spans 14 amino acids. The CDR3 protein is CASSLSGGTDTQYF. CDR3 DNA: TGTGCCAGCAGTTTATCCGGGGGCACAGATACGCAGTATTTT.

This sequence joins TRBV4-2 and TRBJ1-4; tentative D call: TRBD1 (6 bases). The CDR3 covers 14 residues. From germline, CDR1 is LGHNA and CDR2 YNFKEQ. V lost 1 base, J lost 5 bases, and 8 bases lay in between. The CDR3 nucleotides read TGTGCCAGCAGCCAAGGGACAGAAAATGAAAAACTGTTTTTT. It encodes CASSQGTENEKLFF.

The chain uses TRBV5-1 and TRBJ2-1, with 7 bases fitting TRBD2. Looked up from germline, CDR1 is SGHRS and CDR2 is YFSETQ. With V trimmed by 2 bases and J by 5 bases, 4 bases remained unmatched. The CDR3 is made up of 14 amino acids. The CDR3 protein is CASSFIGGDNEQFF. In nucleotides, the CDR3 is TGCGCCAGCAGCTTCATTGGGGGGGACAATGAGCAGTTCTTC.

J is TRBJ1-1 and V is TRBV6-5; 11 positions match TRBD1. Germline V gene data show CDR1 as MNHEY and CDR2 as SVGAGI. CDR3 length: 15 residues. Losses at the gene ends were 6 bases for V and 10 bases for J; bases not matched to a gene: 13. CDR3 in DNA: TGTGCCAGCAGCCAAGGACAGGGGGCTGTGTATGGAGCTTTCTTT. Translated: CASSQGQGAVYGAFF.

This clone has at least ten counts. The chain employs TRBV5-1 and TRBJ2-1; 9 nucleotides agree with TRBD2. V lost 9 bases and J lost 9; bases outside the gene matches: 13. CDR3 length equals 14 residues. Germline loops: CDR1 SGHRS, CDR2 YFSETQ. The CDR3 region is CATIAGVEGGEQFF. The CDR3 region has the DNA TGCGCCACAATAGCGGGAGTCGAAGGTGGTGAGCAGTTCTTC.

V gene TRBV13 combines with J gene TRBJ2-5; D possibly corresponds to TRBD2 (6 bases). V was trimmed by 2 bases and J by 5 bases, leaving 9 bases between them. CDR3 length: 13 amino acids. Per germline, CDR1 PRHDT and CDR2 FYEKMQ (reference sequence). CDR3 protein: CASSLPGAETQYF. In DNA form, the CDR3 reads TGTGCCAGCAGCTTACCGGGAGCGGAGACCCAGTACTTC.

The chain couples TRBV6-5 to TRBJ2-1; D not certain. V was pared by 6 bases and J by 0 bases, with 12 bases between. Germline V gene data show CDR1 as MNHEY and CDR2 as SVGAGI. CDR3 length: 15 amino acids. This chain's CDR3 is CASRATGSSYNEQFF. Here the CDR3 DNA reads TGTGCCAGCAGAGCGACTGGTAGCTCCTACAATGAGCAGTTCTTC.

The gene calls are TRBV4-3 and TRBJ2-7, with TRBD1 as a possible D gene (5 bases). V was trimmed by 4 bases and J by 1 base, leaving 23 bases between them. Germline assignment: CDR1 LGHNA and CDR2 YSLEER. This CDR3 is built from 18 residues. The DNA for the CDR3 is TGCGCCAGCAGCCGCTACGGCGTGGGTGGGGCCGAGTCCTACGAGCAGTACTTC. It encodes CASSRYGVGGAESYEQYF.

The CDR3 sequence is CASSPWDREVDEQYF. The CDR3 DNA reads TGCGCCAGCAGCCCTTGGGACAGGGAGGTGGACGAGCAGTACTTC. The genes are TRBV5-1 and TRBJ2-7, with TRBD1 matching 9 bases. Germline trimming cut 4 bases from V and 5 bases from J; bases unmatched to any gene: 10. From germline, CDR1 is SGHRS and CDR2 YFSETQ. This CDR3 is 15 amino acids long.

The chain carries TRBV27 and TRBJ2-3; TRBD2 is a possible D gene (5 bases). The CDR3 length is 15 residues. Germline loops: CDR1 MNHEY, CDR2 SMNVEV (reference sequence). V lost 3 bases and J lost 0, with 10 bases in between. The CDR3 coding sequence is TGTGCCAGCAGTTTGGGGAGACCTAGCACAGATACGCAGTATTTT. It encodes CASSLGRPSTDTQYF.

The CDR3 is CASSVDSGTDSYEQYF. The DNA for the CDR3 is TGTGCCAGCAGCGTTGACAGCGGGACCGACTCCTACGAGCAGTACTTC. The chain combines TRBV7-2 with TRBJ2-7; 7 bases are a match to TRBD2. V was pared by 5 bases and J by 0 bases, with 10 bases of the junction left unmatched. The germline V gene encodes CDR1 SGHTA and CDR2 FQGNSA. The CDR3 extends over 16 amino acids. Complete variable domain (other parts from reference TRBV7-2 and TRBJ2-7): GAGVSQSPSNKVTEKGKDVELRCDPISGHTALYWYRQSLGQGLEFLIYFQGNSAPDKSGLPSDRFSAERTGGSVSTLTIQRTQQEDSAVYLCASSVDSGTDSYEQYFGPGTRLTVT.

The chain uses TRBV28 and TRBJ2-7; possibly TRBD2 for D (6 bases). This CDR3 is built from 12 residues. In germline, CDR1 is MDHEN, CDR2 SYDVKM. This CDR3 is CASQRVSYEQYF. CDR3 DNA sequence: TGTGCGTCGCAGCGGGTCTCCTACGAGCAGTACTTC. Filled out from reference TRBV28 and TRBJ2-7, the complete variable domain reads DVKVTQSSRYLVKRTGEKVFLECVQDMDHENMFWYRQDPGLGLRLIYFSYDVKMKEKGDIPEGYSVSREKKERFSLILESASTNQTSMYLCASQRVSYEQYFGPGTRLTVT.

The gene calls are TRBV7-2 and TRBJ1-2, with a tentative D call TRBD1 (6 bases). Germline CDR1 SGHTA, CDR2 FQGNSA. V dropped 7 bases and J dropped 6 bases, with 21 bases sitting between them. CDR3 size: 15 residues. The CDR3 DNA reads as TGTGCCAGCATCCAAACAGGGTTTGGATCTAATGGCTACACCTTC. Encoded protein: CASIQTGFGSNGYTF.

The chain combines TRBV6-5 with TRBJ1-2; D is unclear. Germline values: CDR1 MNHEY, CDR2 SVGAGI. CDR3 length: 14 residues. V dropped 0 bases and J dropped 4 bases, with 9 bases sitting between them. As DNA, the CDR3 is TGTGCCAGCAGTTACTCATCAGGATTCTATGGCTACACCTTC. Translated: CASSYSSGFYGYTF.

The rearrangement links TRBV16 to TRBJ1-1, with no clear D. Per the germline V gene, CDR1 is KGHSY and CDR2 is FQNENV. The CDR3 spans 12 residues. V was pared by 0 bases and J by 8 bases, with 7 bases between. CDR3 loop: CASSQSGREAFF. Here the CDR3 DNA reads TGTGCCAGCAGCCAATCGGGGAGGGAAGCTTTCTTT.

The chain recombines TRBV6-5 with TRBJ2-5, with D perhaps TRBD2 (5 bases). Germline CDR1 is MNHEY and CDR2 is SVGAGI. Between the trimmed V and J ends, which lost 5 bases and 5 bases, there was a span of 12 bases. The CDR3 sequence is 13 residues long. The chain's CDR3 is CASSTLVGETQYF. CDR3 sequence (DNA): TGTGCCAGCAGTACACTAGTAGGCGAGACCCAGTACTTC.

The V and J genes are TRBV11-3 and TRBJ2-5; tentatively, D is TRBD1 (6 bases). Trimming took 1 base from V and 6 from J, leaving 9 bases between them. Germline V gene lookup returns CDR1 SGHNT and CDR2 YENEEA. This CDR3 has 13 amino acids. CDR3 sequence reads: CASSLGGQKTQYF. CDR3 nucleotides: TGTGCCAGCAGCTTAGGTGGACAGAAGACCCAGTACTTC. The whole variable domain, filled in from reference TRBV11-3 and TRBJ2-5, reads EAGVVQSPRYKIIEKKQPVAFWCNPISGHNTLYWYLQNLGQGPELLIRYENEEAVDDSQLPKDRFSAERLKGVDSTLKIQPAELGDSAVYLCASSLGGQKTQYFGPGTRLLVL.